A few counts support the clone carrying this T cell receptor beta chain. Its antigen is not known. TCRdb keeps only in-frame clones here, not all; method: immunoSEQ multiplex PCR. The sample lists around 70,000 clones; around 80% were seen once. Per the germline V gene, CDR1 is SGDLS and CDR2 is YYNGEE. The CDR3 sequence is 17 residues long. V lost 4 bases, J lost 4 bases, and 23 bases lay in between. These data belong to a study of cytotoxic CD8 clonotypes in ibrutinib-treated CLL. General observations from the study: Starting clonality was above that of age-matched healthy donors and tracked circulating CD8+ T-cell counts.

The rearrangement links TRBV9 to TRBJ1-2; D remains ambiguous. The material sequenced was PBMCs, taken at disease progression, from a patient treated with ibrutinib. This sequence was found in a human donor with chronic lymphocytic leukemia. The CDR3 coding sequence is TGTGCCAGCAGCCCGGTAGACGGAACGCGGCCTCCCTATGGCTACACCTTC. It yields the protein CASSPVDGTRPPYGYTF.